This T cell receptor beta chain derives from a study of T cells after yellow fever vaccination. Broader study findings: When the response was secondary, it was weaker but reached its peak faster, day 5 versus 15. A minor fraction of clonotypes spanned both CD4 and CD8 compartments. Reappearing after the booster were most of the clones from primary vaccination (around 95% CD4, 85% to 90% CD8).

In regard to this clonotype: Antigen unknown.

TCRdb reprocessed the 5' RACE reads via MiXCR and lists one record per CDR3 protein. Among approximately 510,000 distinct CDR3 sequences listed, 20% to 25% were seen once. Sequenced material: PBMCs, taken 21 days after the first yellow fever vaccination. The TCR was taken from a man aged 18-30 years who received the YFV17D yellow fever vaccine.

The CDR3 nucleotides read TGTGCCAGCAGCTTGGTGGGGCAGGTGGGCACAGATACGCAGTATTTT. Residues: CASSLVGQVGTDTQYF. The gene calls are TRBV5-4 and TRBJ2-3; perhaps TRBD1 as D (5 bases). V was trimmed by 0 bases and J by 1 base, leaving 12 bases between them. The germline V gene has CDR1 SGHNT and CDR2 YYREEE (reference sequence). There are 16 residues in the CDR3.